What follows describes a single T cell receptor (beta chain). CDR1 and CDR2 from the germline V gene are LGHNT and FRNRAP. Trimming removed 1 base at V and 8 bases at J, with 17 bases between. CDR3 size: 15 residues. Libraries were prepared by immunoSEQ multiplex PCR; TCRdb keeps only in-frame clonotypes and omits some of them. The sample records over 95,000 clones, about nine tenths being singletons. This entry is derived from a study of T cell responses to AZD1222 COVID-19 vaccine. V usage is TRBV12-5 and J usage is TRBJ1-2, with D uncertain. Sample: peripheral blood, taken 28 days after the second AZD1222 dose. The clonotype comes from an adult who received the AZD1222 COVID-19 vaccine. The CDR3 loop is CASGLEAGLHGGYTF. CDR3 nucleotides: TGTGCTAGTGGTTTGGAAGCGGGTCTCCACGGAGGCTACACCTTC.